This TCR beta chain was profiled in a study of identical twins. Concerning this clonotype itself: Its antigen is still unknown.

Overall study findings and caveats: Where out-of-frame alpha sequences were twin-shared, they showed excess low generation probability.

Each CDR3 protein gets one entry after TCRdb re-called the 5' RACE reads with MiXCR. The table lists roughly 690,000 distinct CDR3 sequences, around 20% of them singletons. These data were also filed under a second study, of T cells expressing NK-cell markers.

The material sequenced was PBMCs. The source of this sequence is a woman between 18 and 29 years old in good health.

The CDR3 coding sequence is TGCAGTGCCCCGCCGGCCCGACTAGCGACAGATACGCAGTATTTT. Amino acids: CSAPPARLATDTQYF. The V gene is TRBV20-1, the J gene TRBJ2-3, with 8 positions matching TRBD2. Per the germline V gene, CDR1 is DFQATT and CDR2 is SNEGSKA (reference sequence). The V and J ends lost 6 bases and 3 bases, in that order; junction bases with no gene match: 11. This CDR3 region has 15 residues.